This T cell receptor (beta chain) emerged from a study of patients and donors after allogeneic stem cell transplantation (TCRdb year 2020). Receptors were amplified or captured by RT-PCR. The data were produced on a NextSeq 550. TCRdb reprocessing: public reads trimmed at Q25 with fastp, clones called with MiXCR, in-frame beta chains kept. Each CDR3 protein gets just one entry, which takes the most common genes and DNA from the rows behind it. This sample lists roughly 960,000 distinct CDR3 sequences; roughly 18% were detected once. The ten largest clonotypes hold roughly 6.4% of the sample. V gives up 7 bases and J gives up 2 bases, and the segment between their germline ends measures 16 bases. From cysteine to phenylalanine, the CDR3 is 15 amino acids long. The only DNA kept is the CDR3, 45 bases in frame from the first base. Of note for this clonotype: It has no known antigen specificity. Base-call qualities are not available, and no considerably larger clone is one nucleotide away.

The rearranged chain carries TRBV12-3 or TRBV12-4 and TRBJ2-3; the D gene is perhaps TRBD1, from 6 matching bases. The specimen was blood, either unsorted or a sorted T cell fraction (not recorded which). This clonotype was sampled from a human donor who was either an allogeneic HSCT recipient or a stem cell or donor lymphocyte infusion donor (not recorded which). It is not recorded whose cells these are; they may come from a transplant donor. CDR3 reads: CASILRDTFTDTQYF. The DNA reads TGTGCCAGCATCCTCCGGGACACTTTCACAGATACGCAGTATTTT.